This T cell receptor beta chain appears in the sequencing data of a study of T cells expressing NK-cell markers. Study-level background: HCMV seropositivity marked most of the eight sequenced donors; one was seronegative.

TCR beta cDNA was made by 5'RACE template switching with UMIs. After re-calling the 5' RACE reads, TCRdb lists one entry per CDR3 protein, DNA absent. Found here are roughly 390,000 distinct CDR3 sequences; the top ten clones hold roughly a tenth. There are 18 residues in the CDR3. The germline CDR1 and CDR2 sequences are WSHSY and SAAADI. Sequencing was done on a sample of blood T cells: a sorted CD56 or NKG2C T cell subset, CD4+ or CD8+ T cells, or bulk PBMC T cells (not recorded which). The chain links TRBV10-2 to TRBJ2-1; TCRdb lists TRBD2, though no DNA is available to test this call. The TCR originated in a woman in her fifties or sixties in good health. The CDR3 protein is CASMGLARRILDNNEQFF.